What follows are 18 T cell receptor beta chains derived from one specimen sequenced in a study of long-term antiretroviral therapy in people with HIV. Investigators performed immunoSEQ version v3.0 at survey level. The assay was immunoSEQ multiplex PCR, and TCRdb's table has in-frame clones only and misses some. Of about 25,000 clones in the sample, 88% were seen once. Specimen: unsorted PBMCs, collected around 4.5 years after starting antiretroviral therapy. These receptors all come from a man aged 25 to 40 with HIV.

The chain combines TRBV6-5 with TRBJ2-7; 8 positions match TRBD1. CDR1 MNHEY and CDR2 SVGAGI come from the germline V gene. The CDR3 runs 15 residues. V trimming: 2 bases; J trimming: 5 bases; junction bases outside the gene matches: 8. CDR3 sequence (DNA): TGTGCCAGCAGTTACCAGTGGACAGGGCAAGACGAGCAGTACTTC. Translation: CASSYQWTGQDEQYF.

This clone was seen a single time. V and J are TRBV25-1 and TRBJ2-4; 9 bases match TRBD1. CDR3 length: 15 amino acids. The J segment lost 8 bases and the V segment lost 3 bases, leaving 8 bases of the junction unmatched. Germline CDR1 is MGHDK and CDR2 is SYGVNS. CDR3 sequence: CASSDIQGAEDIQYF. CDR3 bases: TGTGCCAGCAGTGACATACAGGGGGCGGAGGACATTCAGTACTTC.

V and J are TRBV5-6 and TRBJ2-7; perhaps TRBD1 as D (5 bases). Germline V lookup: CDR1 SGHDT, CDR2 YYEEEE. The CDR3 loop spans 13 amino acids. V was shortened by 1 base and J by 3 bases, with 8 bases between the two germline ends. DNA for the CDR3: TGTGCCAGCAGCTTGCAGGGTGACTACGAGCAGTACTTC. This encodes CASSLQGDYEQYF.

The sample holds one count of this clone. The chain carries TRBV27 and TRBJ2-3; TRBD2 matches at 11 bases. Per germline, CDR1 MNHEY and CDR2 SMNVEV (reference sequence). The CDR3 is made up of 14 amino acids. The junction had 5 bases not matched to a gene; V was cut back by 4 bases and J by 8 bases. CDR3 amino acids: CASSSSGRTSTQYF. The CDR3 region has the DNA TGTGCCAGCAGTTCTAGCGGGAGGACTTCTACGCAGTATTTT.

This clone was seen only a few times. The rearrangement joins TRBV7-9 to TRBJ2-7; perhaps TRBD1 as D (6 bases). This CDR3 has 15 residues. V was clipped by 3 bases and J by 0 bases, with 12 bases between them. Germline CDR1 SEHNR, CDR2 FQNEAQ (reference sequence). The CDR3 DNA sequence: TGTGCCAGCAGCTTCGGGGACACCAGCTCCTACGAGCAGTACTTC. This translates into CASSFGDTSSYEQYF. Using reference TRBV7-9 and TRBJ2-7 for the parts outside the CDR3, the full variable domain is DTGVSQNPRHKITKRGQNVTFRCDPISEHNRLYWYRQTLGQGPEFLTYFQNEAQLEKSRLLSDRFSAERPKGSFSTLEIQRTEQGDSAMYLCASSFGDTSSYEQYFGPGTRLTVT.

V is TRBV2 and J is TRBJ1-5; D call uncertain. The CDR3 has 14 amino acids. Per germline, CDR1 SNHLY and CDR2 FYNNEI. V was pared by 10 bases and J by 2 bases, with 15 bases between. DNA of the CDR3: TGTGCCACCTCCTATTTGAATCGCAATCAGCCCCAGCATTTT. Translation gives CATSYLNRNQPQHF.

V and J are TRBV6-5 and TRBJ2-1; maybe TRBD2 (5 bases). Germline values: CDR1 MNHEY, CDR2 SVGAGI. V lost 0 bases to trimming and J lost 5 bases, with 8 bases between them. This CDR3 is 14 amino acids long. This CDR3 is CASSYSGVHNEQFF. The CDR3 bases are TGTGCCAGCAGTTACTCCGGGGTCCACAATGAGCAGTTCTTC.

The rearrangement uses TRBV7-2 and TRBJ1-4; weak D call: TRBD1 (5 bases). From germline, CDR1 is SGHTA and CDR2 FQGNSA. This CDR3 is 15 amino acids long. Between the trimmed V and J ends, which lost 5 bases and 5 bases, there was a span of 15 bases. CDR3 nucleotides: TGTGCCAGCAGCCGTACGGCAGGGTGGAATGAAAAACTGTTTTTT. Protein: CASSRTAGWNEKLFF.

The chain has TRBV7-6 and TRBJ1-3; D is ambiguous. The V gene's germline CDR1 is SGHVS and CDR2 FNYEAQ. The V end lost 5 bases, the J end lost 0 bases, and 14 bases lay between the germline ends. The CDR3 has 16 amino acids. The CDR3 is CASSARTGISGNTIYF. For the CDR3, the DNA is TGTGCCAGCAGCGCACGGACGGGAATCTCTGGAAACACCATATATTTT.

The chain recombines TRBV4-3 with TRBJ1-6, with D unresolved. V was trimmed by 0 bases and J by 7 bases, leaving 4 bases between them. CDR3 size: 13 residues. The germline V gene encodes CDR1 LGHNA and CDR2 YSLEER. The CDR3 DNA follows: TGCGCCAGCAGCCAAGATGAGAATTCACCCCTCCACTTT. Translation: CASSQDENSPLHF.

The chain combines TRBV14 with TRBJ1-4; perhaps TRBD1 as D (5 bases). V was cut by 3 bases and J by 6 bases, with 17 bases left in between. In germline, CDR1 is SGHDN, CDR2 FVKESK. CDR3 length: 16 amino acids. CDR3 sequence (DNA): TGTGCCAGCAGCCAGGCTATAGGGGCCGGCGATGAAAAACTGTTTTTT. Encoded protein: CASSQAIGAGDEKLFF.

This sequence joins TRBV7-9 and TRBJ1-5; tentative D call: TRBD1 (6 bases). Germline values: CDR1 SEHNR, CDR2 FQNEAQ (reference sequence). Trimming took off 5 bases at V and 5 bases at J, with 10 bases between the two ends. The CDR3 loop spans 13 amino acids. The CDR3 sequence is CASSPDSYQPQHF. The CDR3 DNA reads as TGTGCCAGCAGCCCGGACAGTTATCAGCCCCAGCATTTT.

The chain recombines TRBV2 with TRBJ2-2; no clear D gene. Trimming took 2 bases from V and 0 from J, leaving 4 bases between them. CDR1 and CDR2 (germline): SNHLY, FYNNEI. CDR3 length equals 14 residues. CDR3 region: CASSEFPNTGELFF. CDR3 nucleotide sequence: TGTGCCAGCAGTGAATTTCCGAACACCGGGGAGCTGTTTTTT. The full variable domain, completed using reference TRBV2 and TRBJ2-2, is EPEVTQTPSHQVTQMGQEVILRCVPISNHLYFYWYRQILGQKVEFLVSFYNNEISEKSEIFDDQFSVERPDGSNFTLKIRSTKLEDSAMYFCASSEFPNTGELFFGEGSRLTVL.

V and J are TRBV12-5 and TRBJ2-5, with a weak D call TRBD2 (6 bases). This CDR3 has 15 residues. Looked up from germline, CDR1 is LGHNT and CDR2 is FRNRAP. With 3 bases removed from V and 5 bases from J, the gap between germline ends came to 16 bases. CDR3 nucleotides: TGTGCTAGTGGTTTCCAGAGGGGAGGAAGGGAGACCCAGTACTTC. Translated: CASGFQRGGRETQYF.

V usage is TRBV14 and J usage is TRBJ2-1; 16 bases match TRBD2. Germline assignment: CDR1 SGHDN and CDR2 FVKESK. Trimming cost V 2 bases and J 7 bases; bases outside gene matches: 8. The CDR3 runs to 18 residues. CDR3 nucleotides: TGTGCCAGCAGCCAATTTGCGGGACTAGCGGGAGGGCCGAATGAGCAGTTCTTC. Amino acid sequence: CASSQFAGLAGGPNEQFF.

The chain uses TRBV6-6 and TRBJ2-7; D unresolved. The CDR3 is 14 residues long. V was shortened by 0 bases and J by 0 bases, with 6 bases between the two germline ends. Germline V gives CDR1 MNHNY, CDR2 SVGAGI (reference sequence). The CDR3 nucleotides are TGTGCCAGCAGTTACTCGACACTCTCCTACGAGCAGTACTTC. Its protein product is CASSYSTLSYEQYF.

The DNA of the CDR3 is TGTGCCAGCAGTGAGAGGTCGGGCAGTTATAATTCACCCCTCCACTTT. It codes for CASSERSGSYNSPLHF. The chain joins TRBV6-1 to TRBJ1-6; D call uncertain. The ends were cut back, 3 bases at V and 4 bases at J, with 13 bases in the middle. The CDR3 has 16 amino acids. In germline, CDR1 is MNHNS, CDR2 SASEGT.

The V and J genes are TRBV4-1 and TRBJ1-6; a possible D gene is TRBD1 (5 bases). V gave up 1 base and J gave up 3 bases, with 7 bases separating them. Germline V lookup: CDR1 MGHRA, CDR2 YSYEKL. The CDR3 extends over 15 amino acids. DNA for the CDR3: TGCGCCAGCAGCCAAGGACAGATCTATAATTCACCCCTCCACTTT. Protein product: CASSQGQIYNSPLHF.